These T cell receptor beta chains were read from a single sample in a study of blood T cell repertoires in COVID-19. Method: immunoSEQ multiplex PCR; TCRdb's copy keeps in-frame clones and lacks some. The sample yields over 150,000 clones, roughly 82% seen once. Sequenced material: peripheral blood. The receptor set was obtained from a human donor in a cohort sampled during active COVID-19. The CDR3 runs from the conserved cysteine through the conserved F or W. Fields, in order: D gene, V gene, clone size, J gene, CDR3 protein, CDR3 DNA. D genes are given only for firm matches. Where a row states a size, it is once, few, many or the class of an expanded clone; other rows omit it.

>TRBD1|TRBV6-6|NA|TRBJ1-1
CASSTGTGFTEAFF
TGTGCCAGCAGCACCGGGACAGGGTTTACTGAAGCTTTCTTT
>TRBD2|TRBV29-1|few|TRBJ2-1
CSGRERLAGYNEQFF
TGCAGCGGCAGAGAAAGACTAGCGGGATACAATGAGCAGTTCTTC
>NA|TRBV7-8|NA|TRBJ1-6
CASSLLRANSPLHF
TGTGCCAGCAGCTTACTCAGGGCTAATTCACCCCTCCACTTT
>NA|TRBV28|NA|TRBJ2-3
CASRSGGSGTDTQYF
TGTGCCAGCAGATCAGGGGGGAGCGGCACAGATACGCAGTATTTT
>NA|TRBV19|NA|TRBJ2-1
CASSADSSSSYNEQFF
TGTGCCAGTAGTGCGGACAGCTCGAGCTCCTACAATGAGCAGTTCTTC
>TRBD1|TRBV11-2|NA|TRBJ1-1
CASSRPTGVNTEAFF
TGTGCCAGCAGTCGTCCGACAGGGGTTAACACTGAAGCTTTCTTT
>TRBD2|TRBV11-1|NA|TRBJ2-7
CASSDLREPTYEQYF
TGTGCCAGCAGTGATTTGCGGGAGCCTACCTACGAGCAGTACTTC
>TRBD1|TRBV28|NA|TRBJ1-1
CASVGTGDPEAFF
TGTGCTTCGGTGGGGACAGGGGATCCTGAAGCTTTCTTT
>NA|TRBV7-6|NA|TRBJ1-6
CASTSKRVHNSPLHF
TGTGCCAGCACTAGCAAGAGGGTTCATAATTCACCCCTCCACTTT
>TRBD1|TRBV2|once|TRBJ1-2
CASSEETGGYYGYTF
TGTGCCAGCAGTGAAGAGACAGGGGGTTACTATGGCTACACCTTC
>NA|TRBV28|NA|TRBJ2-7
CASSIQQGMGYEQYF
TGTGCCAGCAGTATCCAACAGGGCATGGGATACGAGCAGTACTTC
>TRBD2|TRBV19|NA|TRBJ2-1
CASSLLAGASRNEQFF
TGTGCCAGTAGTCTCCTAGCGGGAGCCTCCAGGAATGAGCAGTTCTTC
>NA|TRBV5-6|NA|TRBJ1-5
CASSLGGGFQPQHF
TGTGCCAGCAGCTTGGGGGGAGGGTTTCAGCCCCAGCATTTT
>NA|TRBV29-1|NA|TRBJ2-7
CSVLTIVIGQTNSYEQYF
TGCAGCGTTCTAACCATTGTTATAGGACAGACGAATTCCTACGAGCAGTACTTC
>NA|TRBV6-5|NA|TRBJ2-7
CASSNRDGGGHEQYF
TGTGCCAGCAGTAATCGGGACGGCGGGGGCCACGAGCAGTACTTC
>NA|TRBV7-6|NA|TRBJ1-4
CASSLGDWNNEKLFF
TGTGCCAGCAGCTTAGGGGACTGGAATAATGAAAAACTGTTTTTT
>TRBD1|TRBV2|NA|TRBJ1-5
CASTKGQPYNQPQHF
TGTGCCAGCACCAAGGGACAGCCATACAATCAGCCCCAGCATTTT
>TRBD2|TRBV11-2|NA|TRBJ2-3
CASSLRAGGPRGTDTQYF
TGTGCCAGCAGCCTTCGAGCGGGAGGGCCGCGGGGCACAGATACGCAGTATTTT
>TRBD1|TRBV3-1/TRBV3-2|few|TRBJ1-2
CASSQGDRVLSGYTF
TGTGCCAGCAGCCAAGGAGACAGGGTTCTAAGTGGCTACACCTTC
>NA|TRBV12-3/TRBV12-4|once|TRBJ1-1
CASRPAGQIEAFF
TGTGCCAGCAGACCCGCCGGACAAATTGAAGCTTTCTTT
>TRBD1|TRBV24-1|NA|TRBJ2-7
CATSETGTGGSEQYF
TGTGCCACCAGTGAAACCGGGACAGGGGGGTCCGAGCAGTACTTC
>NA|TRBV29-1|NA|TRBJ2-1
CSVEPAPSSYNEQFF
TGCAGCGTTGAACCAGCGCCAAGCTCCTACAATGAGCAGTTCTTC
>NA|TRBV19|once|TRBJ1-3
CASSDDRISGNTIYF
TGTGCCAGTAGCGACGACAGGATCTCTGGAAACACCATATATTTT
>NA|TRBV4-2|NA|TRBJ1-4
CASSQGGGISNEKLFF
TGTGCCAGCAGCCAAGGGGGGGGGATTTCGAATGAAAAACTGTTTTTT
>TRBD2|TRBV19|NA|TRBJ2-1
CASRVGSGNRYEQFF
TGTGCCAGTAGGGTTGGGAGCGGGAATAGGTATGAGCAGTTCTTC
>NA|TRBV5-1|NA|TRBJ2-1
CASSLGQNYNEQFF
TGCGCCAGCAGCCTCGGACAGAACTACAATGAGCAGTTCTTC
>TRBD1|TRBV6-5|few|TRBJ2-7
CASITGTGAYEQYF
TGTGCCAGCATTACCGGGACAGGGGCCTACGAGCAGTACTTC
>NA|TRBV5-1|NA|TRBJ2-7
CASSLARQDGTYEQYF
TGCGCCAGCAGCTTGGCCCGCCAGGACGGGACCTACGAGCAGTACTTC
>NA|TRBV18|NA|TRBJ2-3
CASSPSEFTDTQYF
TGTGCCAGCTCACCAAGCGAGTTCACAGATACGCAGTATTTT
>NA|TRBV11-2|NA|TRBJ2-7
CASSLAPGWQYF
TGTGCCAGCAGCTTAGCGCCAGGGTGGCAGTACTTC
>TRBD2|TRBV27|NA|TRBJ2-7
CASSFRREANYEQYF
TGTGCCAGCAGTTTCCGGCGGGAGGCTAATTACGAGCAGTACTTC
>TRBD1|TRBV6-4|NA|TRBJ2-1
CASSASDRNNEQFF
TGTGCCAGCAGTGCCTCGGACAGGAACAATGAGCAGTTCTTC
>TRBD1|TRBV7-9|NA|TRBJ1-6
CASSLVGTDNSPLHF
TGTGCCAGCAGCTTAGTCGGGACAGACAATTCACCCCTCCACTTT
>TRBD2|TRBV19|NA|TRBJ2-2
CASSILAGGPEVGIGELFF
TGTGCCAGTAGTATACTAGCGGGAGGGCCCGAAGTTGGGATCGGGGAGCTGTTTTTT
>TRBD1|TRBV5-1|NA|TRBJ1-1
CASSPRQGERNTEAFF
TGCGCCAGCAGCCCACGACAGGGTGAGCGGAACACTGAAGCTTTCTTT
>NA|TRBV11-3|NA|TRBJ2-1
CASSQTYNEQFF
TGTGCCAGCAGCCAAACCTACAATGAGCAGTTCTTC
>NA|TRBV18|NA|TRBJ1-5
CASSTGRIAGGFQPQHF
TGTGCCAGCTCCACGGGGAGAATCGCGGGTGGGTTCCAGCCCCAGCATTTT
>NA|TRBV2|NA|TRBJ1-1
CASSGQWNTEAFF
TGTGCCAGCAGTGGACAGTGGAACACTGAAGCTTTCTTT
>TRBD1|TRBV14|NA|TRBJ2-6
CASSPRLGQGRSSGANVLTF
TGTGCCAGCAGCCCTCGACTGGGACAGGGGCGTAGCTCTGGGGCCAACGTCCTGACTTTC
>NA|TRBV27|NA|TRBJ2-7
CASSLGRSYEQYF
TGTGCCAGCAGTTTAGGCCGCTCCTACGAGCAGTACTTC
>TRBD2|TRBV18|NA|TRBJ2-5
CASSQFRTSGRSETQYF
TGTGCCAGCTCACAGTTCCGGACTAGCGGGAGATCGGAGACCCAGTACTTC
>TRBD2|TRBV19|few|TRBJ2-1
CASSIVTSGTVSNEQFF
TGTGCCAGTAGTATCGTAACTAGCGGGACTGTAAGCAATGAGCAGTTCTTC
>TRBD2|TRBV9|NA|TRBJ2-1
CASSPLAGPVRPLNEQFF
TGTGCCAGCAGCCCACTAGCGGGTCCGGTCCGTCCCCTCAATGAGCAGTTCTTC
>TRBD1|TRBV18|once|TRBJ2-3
CASSPGGTGTMGDTQYF
TGTGCCAGCTCACCTGGCGGGACAGGGACCATGGGCGATACGCAGTATTTT
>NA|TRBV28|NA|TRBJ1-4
CASSFGRVDEKLFF
TGTGCCAGCAGTTTTGGTCGAGTTGATGAAAAACTGTTTTTT
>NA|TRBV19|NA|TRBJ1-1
CASSPENSMNTEAFF
TGTGCCAGTAGCCCTGAGAACAGCATGAACACTGAAGCTTTCTTT
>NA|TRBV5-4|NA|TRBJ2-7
CASSYGYEQYF
TGTGCCAGCAGCTACGGGTACGAGCAGTACTTC
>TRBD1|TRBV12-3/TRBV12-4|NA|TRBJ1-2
CASSLGTGYGYTF
TGTGCCAGCAGTTTAGGGACAGGGTATGGCTACACCTTC
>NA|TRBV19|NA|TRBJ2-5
CASSNQMETQYF
TGTGCCAGTAGTAATCAAATGGAGACCCAGTACTTC
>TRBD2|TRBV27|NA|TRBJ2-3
CASRPAGGSDTQYF
TGTGCCAGCAGACCAGCGGGAGGGTCAGATACGCAGTATTTT
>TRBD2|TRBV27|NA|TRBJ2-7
CASSLESGASYEQYF
TGTGCCAGCAGTTTAGAGAGCGGGGCCTCCTACGAGCAGTACTTC
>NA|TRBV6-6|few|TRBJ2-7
CASTNSYEQYF
TGTGCCAGCACTAACTCCTACGAGCAGTACTTC
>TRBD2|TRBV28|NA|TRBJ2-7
CASSLSLAAYEQYF
TGTGCCAGCAGTTTATCACTAGCGGCCTACGAGCAGTACTTC
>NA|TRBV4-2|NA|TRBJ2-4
CASSSSHGIAKNIQYF
TGTGCCAGCAGCTCATCCCACGGGATAGCCAAAAACATTCAGTACTTC
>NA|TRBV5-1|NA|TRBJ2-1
CASSLSVSYNEQFF
TGCGCCAGCAGCTTGTCAGTGTCCTACAATGAGCAGTTCTTC